This T cell receptor beta chain was identified in a study of PD-1 blockade in classical Hodgkin lymphoma. Libraries were prepared by immunoSEQ multiplex PCR; TCRdb keeps only in-frame clonotypes and omits some of them. Here the sample spans 90,000 to 95,000 clones, about 88% being singletons. Notes on the study in general: Repertoires differed for reasons still undefined, possibly disease activity or prior therapy. By C4D1, diversity of CD4+ TCRs had risen significantly, whereas that of CD8+ TCRs had not.

Exposure to brentuximab vedotin varied, and each patient had relapsed following autologous stem cell transplantation. Looked up from germline, CDR1 is SGHRS and CDR2 is YFSETQ. Trimming removed 5 bases at V and 4 bases at J, with 11 bases between. The CDR3 extends over 13 amino acids. About this clone: As yet, its antigen is unknown.

This chain joins TRBV5-1 and TRBJ2-3, with D perhaps given as TRBD1 or TRBD2 (6 bases each). Sequenced here: peripheral blood mononuclear cells (PBMCs), sampled before the second cycle of nivolumab. The origin of this receptor is a human donor with classical Hodgkin lymphoma. CDR3 nucleotide sequence: TGCGCCAGCAGTGGGGGGCAGGCAGATACGCAGTATTTT. Translated: CASSGGQADTQYF.